The clone carrying this T cell receptor beta chain appeared a single time. These data come from a study of blood T cell repertoires in COVID-19. For the study at large: Samples representing acute and convalescent COVID-19 were sourced from the United States, Italy and Spain. PBMCs, B-cell-depleted T cells, or T cells provided the cDNA or gDNA that made up the material.

Original methodology: By means of reference gene primer amplification, nucleated cell counts were estimated. Some clones are missing from TCRdb's copy, which holds only in-frame ones; the method was immunoSEQ multiplex PCR. V, J and clone size were drawn from that table, and D and trimming were deduced from the DNA. In the table there are more than 85,000 clones, roughly 86% of which are singletons. The germline V gene encodes CDR1 SGHNT and CDR2 YYREEE (reference sequence). Trimming removed 4 bases from V and 11 bases from J; junction bases left unmatched: 9. CDR3 size: 14 residues. The sample comprised peripheral blood. The sequence was collected from a human donor in a cohort sampled during active COVID-19. V and J are TRBV5-4 and TRBJ1-1, with 12 bases identical to TRBD1. The CDR3 DNA follows: TGTGCCAGCAGCATCCGGGACAGGGGGCTCGGGGCTTTCTTT. Its translation is CASSIRDRGLGAFF.